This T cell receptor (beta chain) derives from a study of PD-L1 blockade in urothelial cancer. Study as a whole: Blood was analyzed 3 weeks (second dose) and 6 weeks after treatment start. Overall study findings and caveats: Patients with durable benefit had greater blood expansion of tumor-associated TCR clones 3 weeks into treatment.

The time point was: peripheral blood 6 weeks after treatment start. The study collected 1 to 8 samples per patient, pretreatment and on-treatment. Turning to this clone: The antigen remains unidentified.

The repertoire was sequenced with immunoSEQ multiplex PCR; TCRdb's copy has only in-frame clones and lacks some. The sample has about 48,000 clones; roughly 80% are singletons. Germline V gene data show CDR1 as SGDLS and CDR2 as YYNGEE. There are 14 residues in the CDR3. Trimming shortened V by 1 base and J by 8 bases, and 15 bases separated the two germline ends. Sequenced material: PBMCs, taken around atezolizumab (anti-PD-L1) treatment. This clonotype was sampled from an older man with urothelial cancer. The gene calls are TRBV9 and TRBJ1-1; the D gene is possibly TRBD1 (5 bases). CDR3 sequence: CASSVSMGGGEAFF. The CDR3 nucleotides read TGTGCCAGCAGCGTATCTATGGGGGGAGGGGAAGCTTTCTTT.